The 19 T cell receptor beta chains given below trace back to one sample, sequenced in a study of shared clonotypes between healthy human individuals. Generated by immunoSEQ multiplex PCR, the TCRdb table keeps only in-frame clones and is missing some. This table has more than 200,000 clones, about 69% appearing once. Sequences were obtained from memory CD4+ T cells sorted from blood. Subset denoted: CD45RA-negative fraction. The receptors shown here come from a man aged 30 to 45 in good health.

This clone was detected only once. The V gene is TRBV19, the J gene TRBJ2-1; a possible D gene is TRBD2 (6 bases). Germline CDR1 is LNHDA and CDR2 is SQIVND (reference sequence). V lost 1 base and J 5 bases, leaving 9 bases between the germline ends. CDR3 size: 14 residues. The CDR3 DNA reads as TGTGCCAGTAGTATAGCGGGAGCTGACAATGAGCAGTTCTTC. Its translation: CASSIAGADNEQFF. The variable domain in full, completed from reference TRBV19 and TRBJ2-1, reads DGGITQSPKYLFRKEGQNVTLSCEQNLNHDAMYWYRQDPGQGLRLIYYSQIVNDFQKGDIAEGYSVSREKKESFPLTVTSAQKNPTAFYLCASSIAGADNEQFFGPGTRLTVL.

This clone was picked up a small number of times. The CDR3 spells CASSSAQETQYF. Written as DNA, the CDR3 is TGTGCCAGCTCATCAGCCCAAGAGACCCAGTACTTC. The chain uses TRBV18 and TRBJ2-5; D is uncertain. Trimming pared 5 bases from V and 1 base from J, leaving 5 bases between. Germline CDR1 is KGHSH and CDR2 is LQKENI. The CDR3 covers 12 residues.

This clone has more than one count but fewer than ten. The chain combines TRBV5-1 with TRBJ2-7, with D tentatively TRBD1 or TRBD2 (5 bases each). V gave up 4 bases and J gave up 6 bases, with 23 bases separating them. Per the germline V gene, CDR1 is SGHRS and CDR2 is YFSETQ. This CDR3 is 16 amino acids long. The CDR3 spells CASSPSPGTLPFEQYF. The CDR3 region has the DNA TGCGCCAGCAGCCCCTCTCCCGGGACCCTACCCTTCGAGCAGTACTTC.

The chain couples TRBV7-3 to TRBJ2-1; 10 nucleotides agree with TRBD2. The CDR3 sequence is 14 residues long. In germline, CDR1 is SGHTA, CDR2 FQGTGA. Trimming at V came to 1 base and at J to 8 bases, leaving 2 bases not matched to a gene. As DNA, the CDR3 is TGTGCCAGCAGCTTAATGCTAGCGGGAGATGAGCAGTTCTTC. Residues: CASSLMLAGDEQFF.

The chain is built from TRBV6-6 and TRBJ2-7; TRBD1 matches at 11 bases. This CDR3 spans 14 amino acids. V was pared by 5 bases and J by 3 bases, with 3 bases of the junction left unmatched. Germline values: CDR1 MNHNY, CDR2 SVGAGI (reference sequence). CDR3 DNA sequence: TGTGCCAGCAGTACCGGGACAGGGGGCTACGAGCAGTACTTC. It is translated as CASSTGTGGYEQYF.

This clone was seen a handful of times. CDR3 sequence: CASSVDGFRNQPQHF. The CDR3 DNA sequence: TGTGCCAGCAGCGTAGATGGGTTCCGCAATCAGCCCCAGCATTTT. The chain joins TRBV9 to TRBJ1-5; no firm D call. Trimming shortened V by 0 bases and J by 2 bases, and 9 bases separated the two germline ends. The CDR3 spans 15 residues. CDR1 and CDR2 from the germline V gene are SGDLS and YYNGEE.

The chain recombines TRBV7-2 with TRBJ2-3; D is undetermined. The CDR3 consists of 12 residues. Germline V CDR1 and CDR2: SGHTA, FQGNSA. V lost 5 bases and J lost 5, with 8 bases in between. The CDR3 nucleotides read TGTGCCAGCAGCCAGCACAGAGATACGCAGTATTTT. Protein sequence: CASSQHRDTQYF.

The chain joins TRBV19 to TRBJ1-1; D is undetermined. CDR1 is LNHDA, CDR2 SQIVND, per germline (reference sequence). V was pared by 5 bases and J by 3 bases, with 16 bases between. CDR3 size: 15 residues. CDR3 coding DNA: TGTGCCAGTAGTCTCTACTCGGACGGGTACACTGAAGCTTTCTTT. Amino acid sequence: CASSLYSDGYTEAFF.

This rearrangement joins TRBV18 to TRBJ2-1; D gene uncertain. Germline loops: CDR1 KGHSH, CDR2 LQKENI. The CDR3 is 14 amino acids. The ends were cut back, 3 bases at V and 10 bases at J, with 16 bases in the middle. The CDR3 DNA follows: TGTGCCAGCTCACCTGAGTGGCTTAGCATCGAGCAGTTCTTC. Its protein is CASSPEWLSIEQFF.

This clone has just a few counts. V is TRBV2 and J is TRBJ2-7; 8 nucleotides line up with TRBD1. The CDR3 covers 14 residues. Germline CDR1 reads SNHLY; CDR2 reads FYNNEI. V lost 8 bases and J lost 0; bases outside the gene matches: 6. The CDR3 sequence: CASHRGSRSYEQYF. The CDR3 DNA is TGTGCCAGCCACAGGGGGAGCCGCTCCTACGAGCAGTACTTC. The full variable domain, completed using reference TRBV2 and TRBJ2-7, is EPEVTQTPSHQVTQMGQEVILRCVPISNHLYFYWYRQILGQKVEFLVSFYNNEISEKSEIFDDQFSVERPDGSNFTLKIRSTKLEDSAMYFCASHRGSRSYEQYFGPGTRLTVT.

The rearrangement joins TRBV18 to TRBJ1-5; 8 positions match TRBD1. CDR1 and CDR2 from the germline V gene are KGHSH and LQKENI. Losses at the gene ends were 3 bases for V and 5 bases for J; bases not matched to a gene: 6. The CDR3 extends over 15 amino acids. CDR3 in DNA: TGTGCCAGCTCACCTTCGACAGGGGCTTATCAGCCCCAGCATTTT. Translated: CASSPSTGAYQPQHF.

The genes are TRBV5-1 and TRBJ1-1; D gene uncertain. V lost 3 bases and J 3 bases, leaving 12 bases between the germline ends. The CDR3 contains 14 residues. The V gene's germline CDR1 is SGHRS and CDR2 YFSETQ. The CDR3 is CASSWNYIDTEAFF. In DNA form, the CDR3 reads TGCGCCAGCAGCTGGAACTATATAGACACTGAAGCTTTCTTT. Drawing the rest from reference TRBV5-1 and TRBJ1-1, the complete variable domain is KAGVTQTPRYLIKTRGQQVTLSCSPISGHRSVSWYQQTPGQGLQFLFEYFSETQRNKGNFPGRFSGRQFSNSRSEMNVSTLELGDSALYLCASSWNYIDTEAFFGQGTRLTVV.

The V gene is TRBV5-1, the J gene TRBJ1-3; no firm D call. Germline V gene sequence: CDR1 SGHRS, CDR2 YFSETQ. Trimming removed 0 bases at V and 4 bases at J, with 14 bases between. This CDR3 spans 16 amino acids. CDR3 sequence reads: CASSLGLRHEGNTIYF. Here the CDR3 DNA reads TGCGCCAGCAGCTTGGGGTTGAGGCACGAGGGAAACACCATATATTTT.

The chain joins TRBV2 to TRBJ2-3; D call uncertain. Germline V gene sequence: CDR1 SNHLY, CDR2 FYNNEI. There are 14 residues in the CDR3. Trimming removed 6 bases from V and 4 bases from J, with 14 bases in between. Written as DNA, the CDR3 is TGTGCCAGCAGATTAGGGCTGAGCTCAGATACGCAGTATTTT. It yields the protein CASRLGLSSDTQYF.

The rearrangement links TRBV5-1 to TRBJ1-2, with 8 bases identical to TRBD1. The CDR3 has 13 amino acids. Trimming took 4 bases from V and 3 from J; bases not matched to a gene: 2. Looked up from germline, CDR1 is SGHRS and CDR2 is YFSETQ. The CDR3 DNA sequence: TGCGCCAGCAGCCTACAGGGGGACTATGGCTACACCTTC. The encoded protein is CASSLQGDYGYTF.

The chain joins TRBV7-2 to TRBJ1-5; D remains ambiguous. This CDR3 is 15 amino acids long. The ends were cut back, 1 base at V and 6 bases at J, with 13 bases in the middle. Germline values: CDR1 SGHTA, CDR2 FQGNSA. The CDR3 DNA reads as TGTGCCAGCAGCTTAGAACCGGGTAGGGTTCAGCCCCAGCATTTT. This translates into CASSLEPGRVQPQHF. Complete variable domain (other parts from reference TRBV7-2 and TRBJ1-5): GAGVSQSPSNKVTEKGKDVELRCDPISGHTALYWYRQSLGQGLEFLIYFQGNSAPDKSGLPSDRFSAERTGGSVSTLTIQRTQQEDSAVYLCASSLEPGRVQPQHFGDGTRLSIL.

The table lists this clone with a few counts. The J gene is TRBJ1-2, the V gene TRBV2; TRBD1 aligns across 7 bases. V was clipped by 6 bases and J by 6 bases; unmatched bases: 10. CDR1 is SNHLY, CDR2 FYNNEI, per germline. The CDR3 is made up of 14 amino acids. The CDR3 loop reads CASRDSTGPHGYTF. In DNA, the CDR3 is TGTGCCAGCAGGGACTCGACAGGGCCACATGGCTACACCTTC.

CDR3: CASSSQTGGGYTF. CDR3 DNA sequence: TGTGCCAGCAGCTCTCAGACAGGGGGTGGCTACACCTTC. The chain couples TRBV14 to TRBJ1-2; 9 bases agree with TRBD1. There are 13 residues in the CDR3. J lost 7 bases, V lost 5 bases, and 5 bases had no gene match. Germline V gene sequence: CDR1 SGHDN, CDR2 FVKESK.

With respect to this clone: Just one base apart from a much larger clone, this may be a read error. Other nucleotide sequences in the sample specify the same CDR3. The V gene is TRBV7-2, the J gene TRBJ2-1; TRBD1 matches 8 bases. With V trimmed by 1 base and J by 2 bases, 1 base remained unmatched. This CDR3 is built from 15 residues. Germline lookup yields CDR1 SGHTA and CDR2 FQGNSA. CDR3 bases: TGTGCCAGCAGCTTAGGGACAGGGCCCTACAATGAGCAGTTCTTC. As protein: CASSLGTGPYNEQFF.